Below are 21 T cell receptor beta chains sequenced from a single sample in a study of shared clonotypes between healthy human individuals. Using immunoSEQ multiplex PCR, the repertoire was profiled, and TCRdb retains in-frame clones only, with some absent. The sample contains 650,000 to 700,000 clones, roughly 87% of which appear only once. Input material: memory CD8+ T cells from PBMCs. Subset noted: CD45RO+ cells pooled with CCR7-negative TemRA cells. Receptors originate from a man aged 18 to 30 in good health. Some clones in this sample may be carry-over from other donors' samples.

This clone was seen a single time. The chain links TRBV5-6 to TRBJ2-7; 11 bases match TRBD2. V dropped 4 bases and J dropped 2; count of bases not matched to a gene: 5. Germline assignment: CDR1 SGHDT and CDR2 YYEEEE. The CDR3 is made up of 15 amino acids. DNA of the CDR3: TGTGCCAGCAGCCCGGCACTAGCGGGAGCCTACGAGCAGTACTTC. Translated: CASSPALAGAYEQYF.

This sequence joins TRBV14 and TRBJ2-7; a weak D match, TRBD1 (5 bases). The germline gives CDR1 SGHDN, CDR2 FVKESK. Trimming shortened V by 1 base and J by 2 bases, and 12 bases separated the two germline ends. There are 15 residues in the CDR3. CDR3 bases: TGTGCCAGCAGCCAAGGCAGGGCTTTTGCCTACGAGCAGTACTTC. It is translated as CASSQGRAFAYEQYF.

V is TRBV7-9 and J is TRBJ2-1; 7 bases line up with TRBD1. This CDR3 is 15 amino acids long. The V and J ends lost 5 bases and 2 bases, in that order; junction bases with no gene match: 6. Germline CDR1 is SEHNR and CDR2 is FQNEAQ (reference sequence). CDR3 sequence: CASSIPRGTYNEQFF. In DNA form, the CDR3 reads TGTGCCAGCAGCATCCCCAGGGGGACCTACAATGAGCAGTTCTTC.

The chain combines TRBV6-5 with TRBJ1-2; tentatively, D is TRBD1 (5 bases). Germline CDR1 and CDR2: MNHEY and SVGAGI. Trimming removed 9 bases at V and 10 bases at J, with 24 bases between. The CDR3 totals 14 residues. This CDR3 reads CASYAPGPLYFYTF. Written as DNA, the CDR3 is TGTGCCAGTTACGCTCCGGGACCCCTCTATTTCTACACCTTC.

V and J are TRBV7-9 and TRBJ2-3; 16 bases are a match to TRBD2. After removal of 4 bases from V and 4 bases from J, the junction contained 2 bases not matched to a gene. This CDR3 has 16 residues. In germline, CDR1 is SEHNR, CDR2 FQNEAQ (reference sequence). This chain's CDR3 is CASSWGLAGGPDTQYF. CDR3 DNA sequence: TGTGCCAGCAGCTGGGGACTAGCGGGAGGGCCAGATACGCAGTATTTT. Full variable domain (outside the CDR3, taken from reference TRBV7-9 and TRBJ2-3): DTGVSQNPRHKITKRGQNVTFRCDPISEHNRLYWYRQTLGQGPEFLTYFQNEAQLEKSRLLSDRFSAERPKGSFSTLEIQRTEQGDSAMYLCASSWGLAGGPDTQYFGPGTRLTVL.

This clone was observed a single time. The V and J genes are TRBV9 and TRBJ1-2; tentative D call: TRBD1 (6 bases). The germline V gene has CDR1 SGDLS and CDR2 YYNGEE. The CDR3 is 14 amino acids. The V and J ends lost 4 bases and 1 base respectively, with 11 bases between them. The CDR3 DNA reads TGTGCCAGCAGCACTACAGGGATTAACTATGGCTACACCTTC. It translates to CASSTTGINYGYTF.

The chain recombines TRBV4-1 with TRBJ2-7; 11 bases align to TRBD2. After removal of 4 bases from V and 7 bases from J, the junction contained 9 bases not matched to a gene. This CDR3 has 15 amino acids. The germline gives CDR1 MGHRA, CDR2 YSYEKL. CDR3 residues: CASSRATSGRDEQYF. The CDR3 nucleotides read TGCGCCAGCAGCCGCGCCACTAGCGGGAGAGATGAGCAGTACTTC.

The chain carries TRBV2 and TRBJ2-7; 9 bases agree with TRBD1. The CDR3 is made up of 15 amino acids. The germline V gene encodes CDR1 SNHLY and CDR2 FYNNEI. Unmatched junction bases numbered 10, after V lost 7 bases and J lost 3 bases. The CDR3 is CASKRTGQGFYEQYF. The DNA of the CDR3 is TGTGCCAGCAAACGAACGGGACAGGGCTTCTACGAGCAGTACTTC.

The CDR3, as DNA: TGTGCCAGCAGCTTAGTCGAGAGGCAGGACTACGAGCAGTACTTC. This codes for CASSLVERQDYEQYF. The chain has TRBV7-2 and TRBJ2-7; D remains unclear. The CDR3 covers 15 residues. Germline-derived CDR1 and CDR2 are SGHTA and FQGNSA. Trimming took 1 base from V and 3 from J, leaving 13 bases between them. Together with reference TRBV7-2 and TRBJ2-7, the CDR3 gives the full variable domain: GAGVSQSPSNKVTEKGKDVELRCDPISGHTALYWYRQSLGQGLEFLIYFQGNSAPDKSGLPSDRFSAERTGGSVSTLTIQRTQQEDSAVYLCASSLVERQDYEQYFGPGTRLTVT.

This clone was seen just once. The chain carries TRBV30 and TRBJ2-1; the match to TRBD2 covers 8 bases. Trimming took 2 bases from V and 4 from J; bases not matched to a gene: 7. Germline V gene data show CDR1 as GTSNPN and CDR2 as SVGIG (reference sequence). This CDR3 region has 15 residues. In DNA form, the CDR3 reads TGTGCCTGGAGTCTACTAGCGGAGGGATACAATGAGCAGTTCTTC. Amino acids: CAWSLLAEGYNEQFF.

V and J are TRBV10-1 and TRBJ2-7, with unresolved D. From germline, CDR1 is WNHNN and CDR2 SYGVQD (reference sequence). V was clipped by 3 bases and J by 3 bases, with 9 bases between them. This CDR3 comprises 13 residues. The CDR3 DNA reads TGCGCCAGCAGTGACGTTAAGAACTACGAGCAGTACTTC. This gives the protein CASSDVKNYEQYF.

This chain uses TRBV5-1 with TRBJ2-5, with a tentative D call TRBD2 (7 bases). Trimming took 4 bases from V and 4 from J, leaving 23 bases between them. Germline V gene lookup returns CDR1 SGHRS and CDR2 YFSETQ. The CDR3 covers 17 residues. The CDR3 loop reads CASSLRGRETWGETQYF. The CDR3 nucleotides read TGCGCCAGCAGCCTCCGGGGGCGGGAGACGTGGGGAGAGACCCAGTACTTC.

The chain carries TRBV18 and TRBJ2-1, with a possible D match to TRBD1 (5 bases). Germline CDR1 KGHSH, CDR2 LQKENI. The CDR3 is 16 residues long. Trimming took off 0 bases at V and 3 bases at J, with 12 bases between the two ends. Here the CDR3 reads CASSPPKGVGYNEQFF. The CDR3 coding sequence is TGTGCCAGCTCACCACCGAAAGGGGTTGGCTACAATGAGCAGTTCTTC.

This sequence joins TRBV7-2 and TRBJ2-7, with D perhaps matching TRBD1 (5 bases). The V gene's germline CDR1 is SGHTA and CDR2 FQGNSA. The CDR3 spans 15 residues. V lost 3 bases and J 2 bases, leaving 14 bases between the germline ends. The CDR3 region is CASSFATGPAYEQYF. The CDR3 DNA reads TGTGCCAGCAGCTTTGCAACAGGACCAGCCTACGAGCAGTACTTC.

This clone was seen only once. The chain combines TRBV7-2 with TRBJ2-7; 11 bases are shared with TRBD1. Trimming took 5 bases from V and 2 from J; bases not matched to a gene: 5. The CDR3 totals 15 residues. Looked up from germline, CDR1 is SGHTA and CDR2 is FQGNSA. CDR3 region: CASSGRTGGAYEQYF. The CDR3 nucleotides are TGTGCCAGCAGCGGAAGGACAGGGGGCGCCTACGAGCAGTACTTC.

The chain links TRBV25-1 to TRBJ2-1; the D is unclear. V was shortened by 3 bases and J by 0 bases, with 12 bases between the two germline ends. Germline V gene data show CDR1 as MGHDK and CDR2 as SYGVNS. The length of the CDR3 is 16 residues. CDR3 nucleotides: TGTGCCAGCAGTGAGGCAGTCGTCAGCTCCTACAATGAGCAGTTCTTC. Encoded protein: CASSEAVVSSYNEQFF.

The V call is TRBV11-2, the J call TRBJ2-7, with D perhaps matching TRBD1 or TRBD2 (5 bases each). The V end lost 1 base, the J end lost 2 bases, and 9 bases lay between the germline ends. The germline V gene has CDR1 SGHAT and CDR2 FQNNGV. The length of the CDR3 is 14 residues. CDR3 residues: CASSLGRGAYEQYF. CDR3 DNA: TGTGCCAGCAGCTTAGGTCGGGGCGCCTACGAGCAGTACTTC. The full variable domain, its missing parts supplied by reference TRBV11-2 and TRBJ2-7, is EAGVAQSPRYKIIEKRQSVAFWCNPISGHATLYWYQQILGQGPKLLIQFQNNGVVDDSQLPKDRFSAERLKGVDSTLKIQPAKLEDSAVYLCASSLGRGAYEQYFGPGTRLTVT.

This chain connects TRBV10-1 to TRBJ2-7; no clear D. Germline loops: CDR1 WNHNN, CDR2 SYGVQD (reference sequence). The V and J ends lost 0 bases and 1 base respectively, with 4 bases between them. This CDR3 is built from 13 residues. CDR3 protein: CASSESGSYEQYF. The CDR3 DNA is TGCGCCAGCAGTGAGTCAGGATCCTACGAGCAGTACTTC.

The rearrangement joins TRBV2 to TRBJ2-1; the match to TRBD2 covers 7 bases. The V gene's germline CDR1 is SNHLY and CDR2 FYNNEI. Germline trimming cut 6 bases from V and 9 bases from J; bases unmatched to any gene: 11. The CDR3 has 14 residues. CDR3 protein: CASSPTGGRGEQFF. CDR3 in DNA: TGTGCCAGCAGCCCAACGGGCGGGAGAGGTGAGCAGTTCTTC.

This clone was seen only once. The V call is TRBV9, the J call TRBJ2-2; D is unresolved. Looked up from germline, CDR1 is SGDLS and CDR2 is YYNGEE. The V and J ends lost 0 bases and 4 bases respectively, with 13 bases between them. The CDR3 sequence is 16 residues long. CDR3 DNA: TGTGCCAGCAGCGTAGCCCCAGAGTCTGGCACCGGGGAGCTGTTTTTT. As protein: CASSVAPESGTGELFF.

This clone occurred once. The rearrangement joins TRBV25-1 to TRBJ2-7; 9 nucleotides align to TRBD2. Germline CDR1 and CDR2: MGHDK and SYGVNS. CDR3 length equals 16 residues. V lost 1 base, J lost 3 bases, and 7 bases stayed unmatched. CDR3 sequence: CASSESLAGTLYEQYF. The CDR3 nucleotides are TGTGCCAGCAGTGAATCTCTAGCGGGGACCCTCTACGAGCAGTACTTC.